Described below is a single T cell receptor beta chain sequence and its context. The sample belongs to a study of blood T cell repertoires in COVID-19. Looking at the study overall: Sample material is recorded as cDNA or gDNA derived from T cells, B-cell-depleted T cells, or PBMCs.

Per germline, CDR1 SGHVS and CDR2 FNYEAQ. The CDR3 consists of 15 residues. Germline trimming cut 2 bases from V and 6 bases from J; bases unmatched to any gene: 6. Original handling: How many nucleated cells were present was estimated from reference gene primer amplification. The data were produced by immunoSEQ multiplex PCR, yet TCRdb's version contains in-frame clones alone and is incomplete. That table is the source of V, J and clone size, and D and trimming were worked out from the DNA. The sample includes approximately 53,000 clones, about 89% seen only once; the top ten take 2.2%. This receptor was identified in a human donor in a cohort sampled during active COVID-19. The chain employs TRBV7-6 and TRBJ1-4, with 7 bases fitting TRBD1. The material sequenced was peripheral blood. CDR3 amino acids: CASSLRTGGDEKLFF. The CDR3 DNA reads TGTGCCAGCAGCTTAAGGACAGGAGGGGATGAAAAACTGTTTTTT.